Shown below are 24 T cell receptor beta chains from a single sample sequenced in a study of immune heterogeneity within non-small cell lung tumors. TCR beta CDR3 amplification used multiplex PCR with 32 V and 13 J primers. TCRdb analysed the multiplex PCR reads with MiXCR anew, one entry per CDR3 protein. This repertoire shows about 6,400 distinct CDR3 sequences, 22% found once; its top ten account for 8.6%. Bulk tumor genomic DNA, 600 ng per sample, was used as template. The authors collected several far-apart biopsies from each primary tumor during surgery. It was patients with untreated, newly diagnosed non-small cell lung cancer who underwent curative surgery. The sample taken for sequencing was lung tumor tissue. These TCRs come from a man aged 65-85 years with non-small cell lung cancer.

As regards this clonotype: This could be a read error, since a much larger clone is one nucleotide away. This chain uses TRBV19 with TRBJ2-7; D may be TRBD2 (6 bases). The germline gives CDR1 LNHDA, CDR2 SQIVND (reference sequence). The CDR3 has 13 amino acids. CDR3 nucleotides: TGTGCCAGTAGTATAACAGGAGGGTACGATCAGTACTTC. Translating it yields CASSITGGYDQYF.

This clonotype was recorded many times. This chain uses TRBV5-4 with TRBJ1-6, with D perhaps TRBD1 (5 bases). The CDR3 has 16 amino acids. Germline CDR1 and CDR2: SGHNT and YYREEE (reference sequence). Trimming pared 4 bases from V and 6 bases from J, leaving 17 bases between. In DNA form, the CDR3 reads TGTGCCAGCAGCCGCATGGCGGGGCCCAGTAATTCACCCCTCCACTTT. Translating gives CASSRMAGPSNSPLHF.

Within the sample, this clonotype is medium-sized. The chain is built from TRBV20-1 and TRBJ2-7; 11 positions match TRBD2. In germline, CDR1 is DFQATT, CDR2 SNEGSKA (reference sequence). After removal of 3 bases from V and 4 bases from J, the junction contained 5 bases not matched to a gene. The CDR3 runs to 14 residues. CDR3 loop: CSARMGLAVYEQYF. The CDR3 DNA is TGCAGTGCTAGGATGGGACTAGCGGTTTACGAGCAGTACTTC.

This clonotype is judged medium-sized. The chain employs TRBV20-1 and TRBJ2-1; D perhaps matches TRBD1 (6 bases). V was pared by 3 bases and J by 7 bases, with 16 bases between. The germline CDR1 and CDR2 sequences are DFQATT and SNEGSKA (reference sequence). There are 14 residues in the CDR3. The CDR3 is CSARQTGFRNEQFF. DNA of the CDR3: TGCAGTGCTAGGCAAACAGGGTTTCGGAATGAGCAGTTCTTC.

This CDR3 reads CASSSWTGGKNEQYF. The DNA of the CDR3 is TGTGCCAGCAGTTCCTGGACAGGGGGCAAGAACGAGCAGTACTTC. The rearrangement links TRBV6-5 to TRBJ2-7, with 11 bases identical to TRBD1. Per germline, CDR1 MNHEY and CDR2 SVGAGI. With 4 bases clipped from V and 5 bases from J, the junction kept 7 bases outside the gene matches. The CDR3 is 15 amino acids.

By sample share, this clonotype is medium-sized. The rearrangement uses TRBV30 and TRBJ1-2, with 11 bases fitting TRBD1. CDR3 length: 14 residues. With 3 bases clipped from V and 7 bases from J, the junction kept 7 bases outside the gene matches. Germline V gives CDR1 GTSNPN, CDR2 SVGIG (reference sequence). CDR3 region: CAWRGRDRGFGYTF. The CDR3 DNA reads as TGTGCCTGGAGGGGCCGGGACAGGGGGTTTGGCTACACCTTC.

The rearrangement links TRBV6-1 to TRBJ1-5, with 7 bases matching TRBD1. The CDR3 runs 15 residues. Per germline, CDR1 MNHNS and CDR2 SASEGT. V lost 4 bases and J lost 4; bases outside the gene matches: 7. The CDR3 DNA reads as TGTGCCAGCAGTGTGGGGACAGTTCAAAATCAGCCCCAGCATTTT. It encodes CASSVGTVQNQPQHF.

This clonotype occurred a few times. The CDR3 bases are TGTGCCAGCAGCTTGATAGCGGGAGGGCCCTACAATGAGCAGTTCTTC. Its translation is CASSLIAGGPYNEQFF. The gene calls are TRBV7-9 and TRBJ2-1; TRBD2 matches 11 bases. The V and J ends lost 3 bases and 2 bases, in that order; junction bases with no gene match: 3. The CDR3 loop spans 16 amino acids. The germline V gene has CDR1 SEHNR and CDR2 FQNEAQ (reference sequence).

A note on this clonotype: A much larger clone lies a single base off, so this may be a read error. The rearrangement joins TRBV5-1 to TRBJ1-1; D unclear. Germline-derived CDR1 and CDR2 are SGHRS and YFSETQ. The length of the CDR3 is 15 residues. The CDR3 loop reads CASSLGRMSVTVAFF. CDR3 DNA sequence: TGCGCCAGCAGCTTGGGGCGGATGTCTGTCACTGTAGCTTTCTTT.

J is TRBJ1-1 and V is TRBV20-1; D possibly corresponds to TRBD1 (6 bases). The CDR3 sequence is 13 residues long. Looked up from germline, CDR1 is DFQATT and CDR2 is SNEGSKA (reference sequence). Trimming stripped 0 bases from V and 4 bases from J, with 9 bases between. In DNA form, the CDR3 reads TGCAGTGCTAGAGAAGGGGGACGCACTGAAGCTTTCTTT. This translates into CSAREGGRTEAFF.

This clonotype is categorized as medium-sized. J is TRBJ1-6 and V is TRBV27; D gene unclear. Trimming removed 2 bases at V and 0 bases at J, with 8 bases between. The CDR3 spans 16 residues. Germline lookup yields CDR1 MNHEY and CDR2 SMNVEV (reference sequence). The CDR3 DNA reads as TGTGCCAGCAGTTTAGGGTACCGCTCCTATAATTCACCCCTCCACTTT. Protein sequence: CASSLGYRSYNSPLHF.

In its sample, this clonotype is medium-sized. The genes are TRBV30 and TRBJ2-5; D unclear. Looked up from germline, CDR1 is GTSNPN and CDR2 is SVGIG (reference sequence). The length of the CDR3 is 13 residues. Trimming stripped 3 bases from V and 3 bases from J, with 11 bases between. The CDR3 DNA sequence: TGTGCCTGGAGGTCCCCTTGGGAAGAGACCCAGTACTTC. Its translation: CAWRSPWEETQYF.

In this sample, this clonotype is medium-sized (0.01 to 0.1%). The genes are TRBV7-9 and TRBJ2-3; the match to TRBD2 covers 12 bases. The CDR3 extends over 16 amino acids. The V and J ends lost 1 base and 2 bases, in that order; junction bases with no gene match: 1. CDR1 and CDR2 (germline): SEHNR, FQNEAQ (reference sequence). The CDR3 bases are TGTGCCAGCAGCTTAGGACTAGCGGGGGTCACAGATACGCAGTATTTT. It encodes CASSLGLAGVTDTQYF.

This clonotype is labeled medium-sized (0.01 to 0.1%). The DNA for the CDR3 is TGTGCCAGCAGCGCGGGACTAGCGGGGGGACTGCCTCAGGAGCAGTACTTC. It specifies CASSAGLAGGLPQEQYF. The V gene is TRBV9, the J gene TRBJ2-7; 15 nucleotides line up with TRBD2. This CDR3 has 17 residues. From germline, CDR1 is SGDLS and CDR2 YYNGEE. V lost 3 bases to trimming and J lost 7 bases; unmatched junction nucleotides: 11. The full variable domain, completed using reference TRBV9 and TRBJ2-7, is DSGVTQTPKHLITATGQRVTLRCSPRSGDLSVYWYQQSLDQGLQFLIQYYNGEERAKGNILERFSAQQFPDLHSELNLSSLELGDSALYFCASSAGLAGGLPQEQYFGPGTRLTVT.

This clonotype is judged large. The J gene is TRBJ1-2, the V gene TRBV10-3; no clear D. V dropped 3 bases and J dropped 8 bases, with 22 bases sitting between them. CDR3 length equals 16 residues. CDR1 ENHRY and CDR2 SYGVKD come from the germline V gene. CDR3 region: CAISELGGPLSGGYTF. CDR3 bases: TGTGCCATCAGTGAATTGGGAGGGCCGCTTTCCGGGGGCTACACCTTC.

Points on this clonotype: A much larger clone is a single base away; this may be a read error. The CDR3 sequence: CATSRPSGRSVRGGNEQFF. CDR3 coding DNA: TGTGCCACCAGCAGACCTAGCGGGAGAAGCGTAAGGGGGGGCAATGAGCAGTTCTTC. J is TRBJ2-1 and V is TRBV15, with 10 nucleotides matching TRBD2. The CDR3 runs to 19 residues. Germline assignment: CDR1 LNHNV and CDR2 YYDKDF (reference sequence). The ends lost 2 bases at V and 6 bases at J; junction bases unmatched: 16.

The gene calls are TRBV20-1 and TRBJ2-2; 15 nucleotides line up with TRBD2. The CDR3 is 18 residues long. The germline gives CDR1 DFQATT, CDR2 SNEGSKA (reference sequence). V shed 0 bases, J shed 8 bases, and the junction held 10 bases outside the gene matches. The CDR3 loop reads CSAREGRTSGRVVGELFF. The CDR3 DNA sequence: TGCAGTGCTAGAGAGGGGAGGACTAGCGGGAGGGTTGTGGGGGAGCTGTTTTTT.

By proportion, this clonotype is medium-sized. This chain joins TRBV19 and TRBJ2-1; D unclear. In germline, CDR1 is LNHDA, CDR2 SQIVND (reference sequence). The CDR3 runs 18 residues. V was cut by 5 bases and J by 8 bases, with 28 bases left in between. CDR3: CASSPPPPFQPWVDEQFF. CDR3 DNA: TGTGCCAGTAGTCCCCCCCCTCCCTTTCAACCGTGGGTTGATGAGCAGTTCTTC.

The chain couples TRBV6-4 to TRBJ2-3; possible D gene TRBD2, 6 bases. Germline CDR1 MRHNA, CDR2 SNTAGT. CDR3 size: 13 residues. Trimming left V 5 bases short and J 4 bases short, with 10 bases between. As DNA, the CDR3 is TGTGCCAGCAGTCCGGGAGACTCAGATACGCAGTATTTT. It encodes CASSPGDSDTQYF.

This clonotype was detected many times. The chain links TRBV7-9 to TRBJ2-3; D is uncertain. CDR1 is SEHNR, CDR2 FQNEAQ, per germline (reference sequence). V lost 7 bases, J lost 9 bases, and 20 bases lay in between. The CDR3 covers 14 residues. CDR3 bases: TGTGCCAGCACCCATGACAAGAGAGTATTAACGCAGTATTTT. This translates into CASTHDKRVLTQYF.

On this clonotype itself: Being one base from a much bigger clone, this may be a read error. The CDR3 DNA sequence: TGCAGTGCCAAGAGGTGCGGGGACGAGCAGTACTTC. Residues: CSAKRCGDEQYF. The chain employs TRBV20-1 and TRBJ2-7, with D tentatively TRBD2 (6 bases). This CDR3 is built from 12 residues. V shed 6 bases and J shed 5 bases, with 14 bases lying between them. Germline V lookup: CDR1 DFQATT, CDR2 SNEGSKA (reference sequence).

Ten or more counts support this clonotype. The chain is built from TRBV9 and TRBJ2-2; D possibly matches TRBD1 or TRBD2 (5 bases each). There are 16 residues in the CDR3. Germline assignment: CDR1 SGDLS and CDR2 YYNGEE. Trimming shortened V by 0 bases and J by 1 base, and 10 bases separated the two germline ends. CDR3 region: CASSVAWGWNTGELFF. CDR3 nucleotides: TGTGCCAGCAGCGTAGCATGGGGGTGGAACACCGGGGAGCTGTTTTTT.

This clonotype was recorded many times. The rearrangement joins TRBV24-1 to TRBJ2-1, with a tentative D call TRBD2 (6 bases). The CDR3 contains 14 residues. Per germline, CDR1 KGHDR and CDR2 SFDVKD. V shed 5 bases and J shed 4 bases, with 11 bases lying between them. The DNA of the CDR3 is TGTGCCACCAGTGCGGGGCGGGGTTACAATGAGCAGTTCTTC. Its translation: CATSAGRGYNEQFF.

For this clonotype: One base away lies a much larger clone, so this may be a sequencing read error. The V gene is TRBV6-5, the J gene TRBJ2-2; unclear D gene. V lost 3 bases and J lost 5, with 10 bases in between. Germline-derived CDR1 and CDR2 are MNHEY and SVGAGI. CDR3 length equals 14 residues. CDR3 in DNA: TGTGCCAGCAGTTATTACAAGAAAACCGGGGAGCTGTTTTTT. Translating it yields CASSYYKKTGELFF.